This TCR beta chain came from a study of blood T cell repertoires in COVID-19. For the study at large: Material from acute and convalescent COVID-19 was sourced from the United States, Italy and Spain. The cDNA or gDNA used as material had been derived from T cells, B-cell-depleted T cells, or PBMCs.

Original handling: Reference gene primer amplification yielded estimated nucleated cell counts. Data came from immunoSEQ multiplex PCR; TCRdb stores just in-frame clones and leaves some out. Clone size and V and J calls were adopted from that table, with D and trimming inferred from the DNA. The repertoire consists of some 100,000 clones, with roughly 92% occurring once and the leading ten covering 0.97%. The CDR3 runs to 16 residues. The V and J ends lost 5 bases and 1 base respectively, with 15 bases between them. Per germline, CDR1 LNHDA and CDR2 SQIVND (reference sequence). The material sequenced was peripheral blood. This receptor was obtained from a man between 60 and 70 years old with acute or convalescent COVID-19. This chain links TRBV19 with TRBJ1-5; perhaps TRBD1 as D (5 bases). CDR3 sequence reads: CASSGSQGWSNQPQHF. The CDR3 region has the DNA TGTGCCAGTAGTGGGTCCCAGGGTTGGAGCAATCAGCCCCAGCATTTT.